This T cell receptor beta chain was documented in a study of OX40 agonist ivuxolimab in advanced cancers. Overall study: It was ivuxolimab, an agonistic anti-OX40 (CD134) antibody, that patients were treated with. Study results and caveats: Still undetermined is the antigen specificity of the expanded peripheral T cells.

The germline gives CDR1 SGHTA, CDR2 FQGTGA. The CDR3 has 17 residues. J lost 4 bases, V lost 2 bases, and 13 bases had no gene match. A remark on this clone: Its antigen remains unknown.

Assay: immunoSEQ multiplex PCR; the TCRdb copy retains only in-frame clones and omits some. The sample holds 150,000 to 180,000 clones, 90% to 95% seen once. The clonotype was recovered from an adult with an advanced solid tumor such as melanoma, head and neck, liver or kidney cancer. This chain connects TRBV7-3 to TRBJ2-7, with 8 positions matching TRBD2. Specimen: CD4+ or CD8+ T cells sorted from blood, collected in a trial of the OX40 agonist ivuxolimab. The chain's CDR3 is CASSLYPPSGQLYEQYF. CDR3 coding DNA: TGTGCCAGCAGCTTATACCCTCCTAGCGGGCAACTTTACGAGCAGTACTTC.